The 20 T cell receptor beta chains given below trace back to one sample, sequenced in a study of T cell repertoires in cytomegalovirus infection. What these receptors recognize is not known. Each CDR3 protein gets one entry after TCRdb re-called the reads with MiXCR. The sample yields about 110,000 distinct CDR3 sequences, roughly 31% seen once. This sample comprised CD8+ T cells from cultured PBMCs, obtained from culture after CMV antigen stimulation. The receptors stem from a human donor in good health (CMV status not recorded). Some clones in this sample may be carry-over from other donors' samples.

This clonotype appeared once. This chain connects TRBV20-1 to TRBJ2-7; 8 positions match TRBD1. With 2 bases clipped from V and 4 bases from J, the junction kept 7 bases outside the gene matches. Germline V gene data show CDR1 as DFQATT and CDR2 as SNEGSKA (reference sequence). The CDR3 loop spans 14 amino acids. The CDR3 DNA reads TGCAGTGCTAGATACGGGACAGGTCGATACGAGCAGTACTTC. It encodes CSARYGTGRYEQYF.

This clonotype was detected many times. The V call is TRBV19, the J call TRBJ2-3; 8 bases map to TRBD2. The V gene end was trimmed by 5 bases and the J gene end by 6 bases; junction bases not matched to a gene: 7. This CDR3 spans 14 amino acids. Germline V gives CDR1 LNHDA, CDR2 SQIVND (reference sequence). This CDR3 is CASSATGGPDTQYF. CDR3 nucleotides: TGTGCCAGTAGTGCGACGGGGGGGCCTGATACGCAGTATTTT. Full variable domain (rest looked up from reference TRBV19 and TRBJ2-3): DGGITQSPKYLFRKEGQNVTLSCEQNLNHDAMYWYRQDPGQGLRLIYYSQIVNDFQKGDIAEGYSVSREKKESFPLTVTSAQKNPTAFYLCASSATGGPDTQYFGPGTRLTVL.

The rearrangement joins TRBV9 to TRBJ2-1; no firm D call. The CDR3 extends over 11 amino acids. Per germline, CDR1 SGDLS and CDR2 YYNGEE. Trimming stripped 0 bases from V and 5 bases from J, with 0 bases between. As DNA, the CDR3 is TGTGCCAGCAGCGTAGACAATGAGCAGTTCTTC. Amino acids: CASSVDNEQFF.

This clonotype occurred many times. The rearrangement uses TRBV7-8 and TRBJ1-4; possible D gene TRBD1, 5 bases. The CDR3 is 15 amino acids. CDR1 SGHVS and CDR2 FQNEAQ come from the germline V gene. Trimming shortened V by 5 bases and J by 3 bases, and 13 bases separated the two germline ends. In DNA form, the CDR3 reads TGTGCCAGCAGCCGCAGGGACGGAGCTAATGAAAAACTGTTTTTT. Translation: CASSRRDGANEKLFF. The entire variable domain, with the rest obtained from reference TRBV7-8 and TRBJ1-4, is as follows: GAGVSQSPRYKVAKRGQDVALRCDPISGHVSLFWYQQALGQGPEFLTYFQNEAQLDKSGLPSDRFFAERPEGSVSTLKIQRTQQEDSAVYLCASSRRDGANEKLFFGSGTQLSVL.

J is TRBJ2-7 and V is TRBV6-5, with TRBD1 matching 12 bases. Trimming removed 6 bases from V and 5 bases from J; junction bases left unmatched: 8. This CDR3 spans 15 amino acids. The germline gives CDR1 MNHEY, CDR2 SVGAGI. The DNA for the CDR3 is TGTGCCAGCAGCCCTAGGGACAGGGGGCTCCACGAGCAGTACTTC. It specifies CASSPRDRGLHEQYF.

This chain connects TRBV20-1 to TRBJ1-1; no clear D. Between the trimmed V and J ends, which lost 1 base and 0 bases, there was a span of 6 bases. CDR3 length equals 13 residues. Germline lookup yields CDR1 DFQATT and CDR2 SNEGSKA (reference sequence). The CDR3 DNA sequence: TGCAGTGCTAGAGTCAGAATGAACACTGAAGCTTTCTTT. Its translation is CSARVRMNTEAFF.

This chain uses TRBV27 with TRBJ1-6; a weak D match, TRBD1 (5 bases). Germline CDR1 is MNHEY and CDR2 is SMNVEV (reference sequence). With 5 bases removed from V and 3 bases from J, the gap between germline ends came to 11 bases. This CDR3 is 15 amino acids long. As DNA, the CDR3 is TGTGCCAGCAGTCTCTTGGGGGACTATAATTCACCCCTCCACTTT. Translation gives CASSLLGDYNSPLHF.

The sample holds many counts of this clonotype. CDR3 nucleotide sequence: TGTGCCAGCAGTTATCCTTCCCGGGGCACTGAAGCTTTCTTT. Amino acid sequence: CASSYPSRGTEAFF. The rearrangement uses TRBV6-6 and TRBJ1-1; the D is unclear. Trimming left V 3 bases short and J 4 bases short, with 12 bases between. The CDR3 is 14 residues long. Germline loops: CDR1 MNHNY, CDR2 SVGAGI (reference sequence).

The V gene is TRBV6-2 or TRBV6-3, the J gene TRBJ2-2, with D unresolved. In germline, CDR1 is MNHEY, CDR2 SVGEGT. With 9 bases removed from V and 8 bases from J, the gap between germline ends came to 7 bases. This CDR3 comprises 10 residues. CDR3 residues: CASAGGELFF. Written as DNA, the CDR3 is TGTGCCAGTGCTGGGGGGGAGCTGTTTTTT.

As DNA, the CDR3 is TGTGCCAGCAGTTACTCTCATGCGGGACAGAAAAACTATGGCTACACCTTC. Amino acid sequence: CASSYSHAGQKNYGYTF. This chain uses TRBV6-2 or TRBV6-3 with TRBJ1-2; TRBD1 aligns across 7 bases. The CDR3 consists of 17 residues. With V trimmed by 0 bases and J by 2 bases, 9 bases remained unmatched. The germline V gene encodes CDR1 MNHEY and CDR2 SVGEGT.

This clonotype was counted only a few times. The chain has TRBV27 and TRBJ1-1; D remains ambiguous. The CDR3 loop spans 13 amino acids. Trimming left V 1 base short and J 1 base short, with 4 bases between. Germline V gene sequence: CDR1 MNHEY, CDR2 SMNVEV (reference sequence). The CDR3 loop reads CASSLLENTEAFF. The CDR3 bases are TGTGCCAGCAGTTTATTAGAGAACACTGAAGCTTTCTTT.

This clonotype is labeled medium-sized. The chain joins TRBV5-6 to TRBJ2-7, with 8 bases matching TRBD1. CDR1 and CDR2 (germline): SGHDT, YYEEEE. Trimming cost V 0 bases and J 5 bases; bases outside gene matches: 10. The CDR3 runs to 16 residues. This CDR3 reads CASSLASQGERHEQYF. The CDR3, as DNA: TGTGCCAGCAGCTTGGCCTCACAGGGGGAAAGGCACGAGCAGTACTTC.

Worth noting for this clonotype: Its ends do not fully match the called genes, so a read error is possible. The chain is built from TRBV24-1 and TRBJ2-3; tentative D call: TRBD1 (6 bases). Germline V gene sequence: CDR1 KGHDR, CDR2 SFDVKD. The CDR3 is 13 residues long. In nucleotides, the CDR3 is TGTGCCACCAGTCCAGGGGATTCAGATACGCGGTATTTT. Amino acid sequence: CATSPGDSDTRYF.

This clonotype was counted many times. This chain connects TRBV7-8 to TRBJ2-3; TRBD2 is a possible D gene (5 bases). CDR1 and CDR2 (germline): SGHVS, FQNEAQ. V dropped 5 bases and J dropped 4 bases, with 13 bases sitting between them. This CDR3 contains 14 residues. CDR3 DNA sequence: TGTGCCAGCAGCCACCCGCGGGCTGCAGATACGCAGTATTTT. Its translation is CASSHPRAADTQYF.

CDR3 amino acids: CASTRGGGALETQYF. The DNA for the CDR3 is TGTGCCAGCACCAGGGGCGGGGGGGCCCTGGAGACCCAGTACTTC. V and J are TRBV6-8 and TRBJ2-5; 9 bases map to TRBD2. Per germline, CDR1 MNHGY and CDR2 SAAAGT. The CDR3 runs 15 residues. V gave up 7 bases and J gave up 5 bases; unmatched junction bases: 11.

This clonotype was seen a handful of times. The genes are TRBV7-9 and TRBJ1-2; D ambiguous. CDR1 is SEHNR, CDR2 FQNEAQ, per germline (reference sequence). CDR3 length: 13 amino acids. The V gene lost 1 base and the J gene lost 5 bases, with 8 bases spanning the gap. The CDR3 protein is CASSLGVEYGYTF. The CDR3 DNA is TGTGCCAGCAGCTTAGGGGTAGAGTATGGCTACACCTTC.

The chain joins TRBV27 to TRBJ2-7, with 7 bases identical to TRBD2. Unmatched junction bases numbered 4, after V lost 2 bases and J lost 3 bases. From germline, CDR1 is MNHEY and CDR2 SMNVEV (reference sequence). This CDR3 has 14 residues. CDR3 residues: CASSLRGVLYEQYF. CDR3 DNA sequence: TGTGCCAGCAGTTTACGGGGGGTTCTCTACGAGCAGTACTTC.

This clonotype was detected ten times or more. The chain has TRBV28 and TRBJ1-3; weak D call: TRBD1 (6 bases). CDR1 MDHEN and CDR2 SYDVKM come from the germline V gene. The CDR3 extends over 14 amino acids. V lost 5 bases, J lost 2 bases, and 10 bases lay in between. CDR3 region: CASSIPGAGNTIYF. DNA of the CDR3: TGTGCCAGCAGTATTCCAGGGGCTGGAAACACCATATATTTT.

The chain couples TRBV6-1 to TRBJ1-5, with 10 bases matching TRBD1. The germline V gene encodes CDR1 MNHNS and CDR2 SASEGT. This CDR3 region has 15 residues. With V trimmed by 4 bases and J by 3 bases, 3 bases remained unmatched. CDR3 in DNA: TGTGCCAGCAGTGCCGGGACAGGGGTCAATCAGCCCCAGCATTTT. Amino acids: CASSAGTGVNQPQHF.

CDR3 in DNA: TGTGCCAGCAGTTTATCCGCCAGCTCCTACGAGCAGTACTTC. Protein sequence: CASSLSASSYEQYF. The chain uses TRBV27 and TRBJ2-7, with D unclear. Germline CDR1 and CDR2: MNHEY and SMNVEV (reference sequence). Trimming stripped 0 bases from V and 0 bases from J, with 6 bases between. CDR3 length: 14 residues.